The 27 T cell receptor beta chains listed next were all sequenced from one sample in a study of blood T cell repertoires in COVID-19. TCRdb's copy holds only in-frame clones and misses some; the assay was immunoSEQ multiplex PCR. The sample has 140,000 to 150,000 clones, around 82% seen once. Sequenced: peripheral blood. Source of these receptors: a man aged 55 to 69 with acute or convalescent COVID-19.

The J gene is TRBJ1-5, the V gene TRBV5-5, with TRBD1 matching over 7 bases. V gave up 0 bases and J gave up 3 bases; unmatched junction bases: 6. Germline V gene data show CDR1 as SGHKS and CDR2 as YYEKEE (reference sequence). This CDR3 has 16 amino acids. CDR3 in amino acids: CASSLVQGEVNQPQHF. As DNA, the CDR3 is TGTGCCAGCAGCTTGGTTCAGGGGGAAGTCAATCAGCCCCAGCATTTT. The entire variable domain, with the rest obtained from reference TRBV5-5 and TRBJ1-5, is as follows: DAGVTQSPTHLIKTRGQQVTLRCSPISGHKSVSWYQQVLGQGPQFIFQYYEKEERGRGNFPDRFSARQFPNYSSELNVNALLLGDSALYLCASSLVQGEVNQPQHFGDGTRLSIL.

This clone has a single count. The chain couples TRBV27 to TRBJ1-5, with 9 bases fitting TRBD1. The V segment lost 5 bases and the J segment 4 bases; nucleotides outside the gene matches: 3. The CDR3 loop spans 14 amino acids. Germline CDR1 reads MNHEY; CDR2 reads SMNVEV (reference sequence). CDR3 bases: TGTGCCAGCAGTATACAGGGGGCTAATCAGCCCCAGCATTTT. Translation gives CASSIQGANQPQHF.

The chain uses TRBV6-1 and TRBJ1-2; 8 nucleotides line up with TRBD1. From germline, CDR1 is MNHNS and CDR2 SASEGT. With 1 base clipped from V and 5 bases from J, the junction kept 3 bases outside the gene matches. CDR3 length equals 14 residues. CDR3 DNA sequence: TGTGCCAGCAGTGAAGAACAGGGGGTTTATGGCTACACCTTC. This translates into CASSEEQGVYGYTF.

J is TRBJ2-1 and V is TRBV29-1; 10 nucleotides align to TRBD2. This CDR3 is 14 amino acids long. Germline CDR1 is SQVTM and CDR2 is ANQGSEA. V lost 7 bases, J lost 4 bases, and 7 bases stayed unmatched. CDR3 sequence reads: CSASTSGAYNEQFF. Here the CDR3 DNA reads TGCAGCGCCTCCACTAGCGGGGCTTACAATGAGCAGTTCTTC.

The rearrangement uses TRBV24-1 and TRBJ2-7, with 7 bases fitting TRBD1. Unmatched junction bases numbered 7, after V lost 4 bases and J lost 2 bases. CDR1 and CDR2 from the germline V gene are KGHDR and SFDVKD. This CDR3 is built from 15 residues. CDR3 protein: CATSDAATGAYEQYF. The CDR3 nucleotides are TGTGCCACCAGTGACGCCGCTACAGGGGCCTACGAGCAGTACTTC.

The V gene is TRBV7-2, the J gene TRBJ2-7; 8 bases map to TRBD2. Trimming at V came to 5 bases and at J to 2 bases, leaving 2 bases not matched to a gene. The germline V gene encodes CDR1 SGHTA and CDR2 FQGNSA. The CDR3 has 13 residues. CDR3 region: CASSPGRAYEQYF. CDR3 nucleotides: TGTGCCAGCAGCCCCGGGAGGGCCTACGAGCAGTACTTC. The full variable domain, rest sourced from reference TRBV7-2 and TRBJ2-7, is GAGVSQSPSNKVTEKGKDVELRCDPISGHTALYWYRQSLGQGLEFLIYFQGNSAPDKSGLPSDRFSAERTGGSVSTLTIQRTQQEDSAVYLCASSPGRAYEQYFGPGTRLTVT.

This clone was detected only a few times. V usage is TRBV4-1 and J usage is TRBJ2-1; D is perhaps TRBD1 (6 bases). Looked up from germline, CDR1 is MGHRA and CDR2 is YSYEKL. V gave up 6 bases and J gave up 3 bases, with 18 bases separating them. The CDR3 consists of 16 residues. CDR3 region: CASSWTAVGIYNEQFF. CDR3 nucleotide sequence: TGCGCCAGCAGTTGGACAGCCGTCGGGATCTACAATGAGCAGTTCTTC.

The gene calls are TRBV10-1 and TRBJ1-1; D not resolved. V lost 6 bases and J lost 0, with 8 bases in between. This CDR3 is 13 amino acids long. From germline, CDR1 is WNHNN and CDR2 SYGVQD (reference sequence). For the CDR3, the DNA is TGCGCCAGCAGGCTCCAGATGAACACTGAAGCTTTCTTT. This encodes CASRLQMNTEAFF.

The chain combines TRBV5-4 with TRBJ1-6; D may be TRBD1 (6 bases). V shed 0 bases and J shed 7 bases, with 8 bases lying between them. CDR3 length: 14 amino acids. Germline V lookup: CDR1 SGHNT, CDR2 YYREEE (reference sequence). The chain's CDR3 is CASSLEQGNSPLHF. In DNA, the CDR3 is TGTGCCAGCAGCTTGGAACAGGGCAATTCACCCCTCCACTTT.

The V gene is TRBV6-5, the J gene TRBJ1-2; D perhaps matches TRBD1 (6 bases). V was pared by 6 bases and J by 1 base, with 15 bases between. Germline lookup yields CDR1 MNHEY and CDR2 SVGAGI. The CDR3 totals 15 residues. CDR3 DNA: TGTGCCAGCAGGGGGGCGACCAGGGGTAACTATGGCTACACCTTC. It yields the protein CASRGATRGNYGYTF.

With regard to this clone: Other nucleotide sequences from this sample produce the same CDR3. J is TRBJ1-2 and V is TRBV12-3 or TRBV12-4; 8 nucleotides line up with TRBD1. V lost 6 bases and J lost 4; bases outside the gene matches: 4. The CDR3 is made up of 13 amino acids. In DNA form, the CDR3 reads TGTGCCAGCAGCACCGGGACAGGCTATGGCTACACCTTC. This encodes CASSTGTGYGYTF.

Here the CDR3 DNA reads TGTGCCAGTAGATCAGGGGGCAGGGGCAATGAGCAGTTCTTC. It yields the protein CASRSGGRGNEQFF. This chain links TRBV19 with TRBJ2-1; 8 nucleotides align to TRBD1. Trimming took 6 bases from V and 6 from J; bases not matched to a gene: 7. CDR3 length equals 14 residues. CDR1 and CDR2 (germline): LNHDA, SQIVND (reference sequence).

The V gene is TRBV19, the J gene TRBJ2-7; 7 bases line up with TRBD1. Germline V gene data show CDR1 as LNHDA and CDR2 as SQIVND (reference sequence). The CDR3 loop spans 14 amino acids. The ends lost 4 bases at V and 1 base at J; junction bases unmatched: 4. This CDR3 is CASSTGQTSYEQYF. In DNA, the CDR3 is TGTGCCAGTAGTACGGGACAGACGTCCTACGAGCAGTACTTC. Complete variable domain (other parts from reference TRBV19 and TRBJ2-7): DGGITQSPKYLFRKEGQNVTLSCEQNLNHDAMYWYRQDPGQGLRLIYYSQIVNDFQKGDIAEGYSVSREKKESFPLTVTSAQKNPTAFYLCASSTGQTSYEQYFGPGTRLTVT.

The chain has TRBV12-3 or TRBV12-4 and TRBJ2-1; 7 positions match TRBD1. V was pared by 7 bases and J by 7 bases, with 4 bases of the junction left unmatched. The CDR3 is 12 amino acids. CDR3 sequence reads: CASTRGQNEQFF. As DNA, the CDR3 is TGTGCCAGCACACGGGGACAGAATGAGCAGTTCTTC.

The chain recombines TRBV6-1 with TRBJ2-7, with D uncertain. Germline CDR1 reads MNHNS; CDR2 reads SASEGT. V lost 0 bases and J 6 bases, leaving 6 bases between the germline ends. The CDR3 is 12 residues long. The CDR3 reads CASSEAPSEQYF. Here the CDR3 DNA reads TGTGCCAGCAGTGAAGCGCCGAGCGAGCAGTACTTC.

This chain connects TRBV10-2 to TRBJ2-7; TRBD2 matches at 7 bases. The CDR3 length is 14 residues. Looked up from germline, CDR1 is WSHSY and CDR2 is SAAADI. V shed 4 bases and J 6 bases; nucleotides not matched to a gene: 9. The CDR3, as DNA: TGCGCCAGCAGTGTAACGGGAGGTCCAGGCGAGCAGTACTTC. Its translation is CASSVTGGPGEQYF.

This chain uses TRBV3-1 (or the pseudogene TRBV3-2) with TRBJ2-1; 7 bases are shared with TRBD2. The germline CDR1 and CDR2 sequences are LGHDT and YNNKEL (reference sequence). V shed 0 bases and J 2 bases; nucleotides not matched to a gene: 4. The length of the CDR3 is 16 residues. CDR3 sequence reads: CASSQDGGRTYNEQFF. The CDR3 DNA is TGTGCCAGCAGCCAAGATGGCGGGAGAACCTACAATGAGCAGTTCTTC.

This chain uses TRBV10-1 with TRBJ2-1; TRBD1 matches 9 bases. Losses at the gene ends were 7 bases for V and 1 base for J; bases not matched to a gene: 5. The CDR3 extends over 15 amino acids. Germline values: CDR1 WNHNN, CDR2 SYGVQD (reference sequence). CDR3 protein: CASKTGTGSYNEQFF. In DNA form, the CDR3 reads TGCGCCAGCAAAACCGGGACAGGGTCCTACAATGAGCAGTTCTTC.

The sample holds one count of this clone. A junction boundary mismatches the germline segment, possibly from a read error. The chain combines TRBV3-1 (or the pseudogene TRBV3-2) with TRBJ1-1, with 9 bases identical to TRBD1. The CDR3 is made up of 14 amino acids. The germline CDR1 and CDR2 sequences are LGHDT and YNNKEL (reference sequence). The CDR3 protein is CASSQPDRGVYLVF. Here the CDR3 DNA reads TGTGCCAGCAGCCAACCCGACAGGGGGGTCTACTTGGTCTTT.

The chain has TRBV6-5 and TRBJ2-7, with TRBD2 identical over 9 bases. V was pared by 4 bases and J by 3 bases, with 7 bases of the junction left unmatched. In germline, CDR1 is MNHEY, CDR2 SVGAGI. The CDR3 sequence is 15 residues long. This CDR3 is CASSSGASGNYEQYF. The CDR3 DNA reads as TGTGCCAGCAGTTCCGGGGCTAGCGGGAACTACGAGCAGTACTTC.

The gene calls are TRBV7-9 and TRBJ2-1; 7 bases are shared with TRBD2. Germline lookup yields CDR1 SEHNR and CDR2 FQNEAQ (reference sequence). This CDR3 spans 18 amino acids. With V trimmed by 8 bases and J by 1 base, 17 bases remained unmatched. The CDR3 region is CASSFPASTSRSYNEQFF. Here the CDR3 DNA reads TGTGCCAGCTCGTTTCCTGCTTCGACTAGCCGTTCCTACAATGAGCAGTTCTTC.

The V gene is TRBV2, the J gene TRBJ2-7; 8 bases map to TRBD2. CDR1 is SNHLY, CDR2 FYNNEI, per germline. The trim removed 6 bases at V and 7 bases at J, leaving 8 bases unmatched. This CDR3 region has 13 residues. In DNA, the CDR3 is TGTGCCAGCAGATTTCCGGGACTAGGTGAGCAGTACTTC. Its translation is CASRFPGLGEQYF.

The chain uses TRBV6-4 and TRBJ2-1, with D tentatively TRBD2 (5 bases). The germline V and J ends were trimmed by 0 bases and 12 bases, with 24 bases remaining between them. Germline V gene sequence: CDR1 MRHNA, CDR2 SNTAGT. The CDR3 extends over 17 amino acids. The CDR3 region is CASSDSSFAGHTLRQFF. Here the CDR3 DNA reads TGTGCCAGCAGTGACTCGAGCTTTGCGGGCCACACGCTGAGGCAGTTCTTC.

V usage is TRBV24-1 and J usage is TRBJ2-7; D is unresolved. Between the trimmed V and J ends, which lost 5 bases and 1 base, there was a span of 5 bases. CDR3 size: 12 residues. CDR1 and CDR2 (germline): KGHDR, SFDVKD. The CDR3 protein is CATSGGSYEQYF. In nucleotides, the CDR3 is TGTGCCACCAGTGGCGGATCCTACGAGCAGTACTTC.

The rearrangement uses TRBV6-5 and TRBJ1-4; D is uncertain. The germline V gene encodes CDR1 MNHEY and CDR2 SVGAGI. V shed 7 bases and J shed 0 bases, with 12 bases lying between them. The CDR3 is 15 amino acids. This CDR3 is CASNVNGATNEKLFF. The CDR3 DNA sequence: TGTGCCAGCAATGTTAACGGAGCAACTAATGAAAAACTGTTTTTT.

V is TRBV10-2 and J is TRBJ2-1; possibly TRBD2 for D (6 bases). The V gene lost 8 bases and the J gene lost 7 bases, with 21 bases spanning the gap. The CDR3 contains 15 residues. CDR1 is WSHSY, CDR2 SAAADI, per germline. Here the CDR3 reads CASRSSDTWGNEQFF. As DNA, the CDR3 is TGCGCCAGCCGCTCTAGCGATACCTGGGGGAATGAGCAGTTCTTC.

This clone has a handful of counts. The genes are TRBV7-9 and TRBJ2-3, with 8 bases aligning to TRBD1. From germline, CDR1 is SEHNR and CDR2 FQNEAQ (reference sequence). The ends lost 1 base at V and 2 bases at J; junction bases unmatched: 8. This CDR3 contains 17 residues. CDR3 residues: CASSLETGDPHTDTQYF. The CDR3 region has the DNA TGTGCCAGCAGCTTAGAGACAGGGGACCCCCACACAGATACGCAGTATTTT.